One sample yielded the 9 T cell receptor beta chains listed below, sequenced in a study of graft-versus-host responses after intestinal transplantation. Their antigens are not known. Assay used: immunoSEQ multiplex PCR; TCRdb lists only in-frame clones, some missing. The repertoire holds around 130,000 clones, around nine tenths seen once, with roughly 0.17% in the top ten. Sample: unstimulated CD4+ T cells sorted from spleen or lymph node cells, taken before intestinal transplant. The receptors stem from a human donor who received an intestinal transplant.

The V gene is TRBV15, the J gene TRBJ2-3, with 8 nucleotides matching TRBD1. Germline V CDR1 and CDR2: LNHNV, YYDKDF (reference sequence). There are 15 residues in the CDR3. J lost 2 bases, V lost 5 bases, and 6 bases had no gene match. The CDR3 sequence is CATSFRDRLTDTQYF. In nucleotides, the CDR3 is TGTGCCACCAGCTTCCGGGACAGGCTCACAGATACGCAGTATTTT.

The chain couples TRBV11-2 to TRBJ1-2; no definite D call. Germline values: CDR1 SGHAT, CDR2 FQNNGV. Trimming took off 6 bases at V and 4 bases at J, with 18 bases between the two ends. The CDR3 loop spans 15 amino acids. CDR3 sequence reads: CASRYASWGVYGYTF. In nucleotides, the CDR3 is TGTGCCAGCAGATATGCAAGTTGGGGAGTCTATGGCTACACCTTC.

The chain has TRBV29-1 and TRBJ1-1; the D gene is possibly TRBD1 (6 bases). Trimming removed 5 bases from V and 4 bases from J, with 17 bases in between. Per the germline V gene, CDR1 is SQVTM and CDR2 is ANQGSEA. The CDR3 extends over 14 amino acids. The DNA of the CDR3 is TGCAGCGTTACCAACAGGGCTGTTGGCACTGAAGCTTTCTTT. This sequence encodes CSVTNRAVGTEAFF.

This chain connects TRBV29-1 to TRBJ1-2, with 8 nucleotides matching TRBD1. This CDR3 region has 11 residues. Germline trimming cut 6 bases from V and 7 bases from J; bases unmatched to any gene: 4. Looked up from germline, CDR1 is SQVTM and CDR2 is ANQGSEA. CDR3 sequence (DNA): TGCAGCGTCGGACAGGGTTCTGGCTACACCTTC. Its translation is CSVGQGSGYTF.

The chain combines TRBV4-1 with TRBJ2-3; 9 nucleotides align to TRBD2. CDR1 is MGHRA, CDR2 YSYEKL, per germline. This CDR3 spans 16 amino acids. The ends lost 0 bases at V and 2 bases at J; junction bases unmatched: 3. DNA for the CDR3: TGCGCCAGCAGCCAAGAAGCGGGGGGAAACACAGATACGCAGTATTTT. Translation: CASSQEAGGNTDTQYF.

This clone was detected only once. The chain is built from TRBV19 and TRBJ1-5, with D unclear. The V end was cut by 9 bases, the J end by 4 bases, with 13 bases between. Germline CDR1 LNHDA, CDR2 SQIVND (reference sequence). There are 13 residues in the CDR3. In nucleotides, the CDR3 is TGTGCCAGCGGGCTGGAGGGAAATCAGCCCCAGCATTTT. It encodes CASGLEGNQPQHF. Looking up the rest from reference TRBV19 and TRBJ1-5 gives the full variable domain: DGGITQSPKYLFRKEGQNVTLSCEQNLNHDAMYWYRQDPGQGLRLIYYSQIVNDFQKGDIAEGYSVSREKKESFPLTVTSAQKNPTAFYLCASGLEGNQPQHFGDGTRLSIL.

This chain links TRBV5-1 with TRBJ2-3; 7 bases agree with TRBD2. The CDR3 loop spans 16 amino acids. V shed 0 bases and J 5 bases; nucleotides not matched to a gene: 9. The germline CDR1 and CDR2 sequences are SGHRS and YFSETQ. DNA for the CDR3: TGCGCCAGCAGCTTGGAAGGGAGGGACGGTGGAGATACGCAGTATTTT. Its protein is CASSLEGRDGGDTQYF.

This clone was detected only once. V and J are TRBV6-1 and TRBJ2-7; D gene unclear. Trimming shortened V by 6 bases and J by 3 bases, and 9 bases separated the two germline ends. CDR1 and CDR2 from the germline V gene are MNHNS and SASEGT. This CDR3 is 12 amino acids long. The CDR3 is CASRDGYYEQYF. Written as DNA, the CDR3 is TGTGCCAGCAGGGACGGCTACTACGAGCAGTACTTC.

The V and J genes are TRBV5-1 and TRBJ2-5; 13 bases match TRBD2. Germline trimming cut 5 bases from V and 5 bases from J; bases unmatched to any gene: 9. This CDR3 region has 16 residues. Germline lookup yields CDR1 SGHRS and CDR2 YFSETQ. The CDR3 loop reads CASSLTSGGPEETQYF. The CDR3, as DNA: TGCGCCAGCAGTTTGACTAGCGGGGGGCCCGAGGAGACCCAGTACTTC. Full variable domain (missing parts from reference TRBV5-1 and TRBJ2-5): KAGVTQTPRYLIKTRGQQVTLSCSPISGHRSVSWYQQTPGQGLQFLFEYFSETQRNKGNFPGRFSGRQFSNSRSEMNVSTLELGDSALYLCASSLTSGGPEETQYFGPGTRLLVL.